The 23 T cell receptor beta chains reported below all come from one sample, sequenced in a study of T cells in Graves' hyperthyroidism and ophthalmopathy. From RNA transcripts, TCR beta CDR3 regions were amplified. RT-PCR in the first round (using the HTBI primer set) targeted the TCR CDR3. TCRdb independently ran MiXCR on the multiplex PCR reads; one entry per CDR3 protein. The table records 550,000 to 850,000 distinct CDR3 sequences, roughly 20% of them present only once. Material for sequencing was blood. These TCRs come from a woman aged 45 to 65 with Graves' hyperthyroidism that later progressed to Graves' ophthalmopathy.

Details on this clonotype: One end of the junction varies from germline; a read error may be responsible. V usage is TRBV3-1 and J usage is TRBJ1-1, with D perhaps TRBD1 (6 bases). Per the germline V gene, CDR1 is LGHDT and CDR2 is YNNKEL (reference sequence). The CDR3 totals 13 residues. CDR3 nucleotides: TGTACCAGCAGCCAAGGGGGGTCCACTGAAGCTTTCTTT. It encodes CTSSQGGSTEAFF.

This clonotype was picked up many times. The chain has TRBV2 and TRBJ2-3, with TRBD2 matching over 8 bases. The junction had 3 bases not matched to a gene; V was cut back by 3 bases and J by 1 base. Germline V CDR1 and CDR2: SNHLY, FYNNEI. The CDR3 has 15 residues. The CDR3 reads CASSDGGAGTDTQYF. CDR3 sequence (DNA): TGTGCCAGCAGTGACGGGGGGGCAGGCACAGATACGCAGTATTTT.

This clonotype was detected only once. The chain couples TRBV9 to TRBJ2-1, with TRBD2 as a possible D gene (6 bases). CDR3 length equals 13 residues. Germline V gene data show CDR1 as SGDLS and CDR2 as YYNGEE. V gave up 3 bases and J gave up 12 bases, with 16 bases separating them. As DNA, the CDR3 is TGTGCCAGCAGCGAGCCCTGGGGGGACGGGCAGTTCTTC. Residues: CASSEPWGDGQFF.

The V and J genes are TRBV7-3 and TRBJ2-3; D is unresolved. Germline values: CDR1 SGHTA, CDR2 FQGTGA. The CDR3 totals 16 residues. The V and J ends lost 5 bases and 3 bases respectively, with 18 bases between them. This CDR3 is CASSHDCQDETDTQYF. As DNA, the CDR3 is TGTGCCAGCAGCCACGATTGTCAGGACGAGACAGATACGCAGTATTTT.

The chain uses TRBV12-3 or TRBV12-4 and TRBJ2-1; D is uncertain. This CDR3 comprises 15 residues. V was cut by 3 bases and J by 0 bases, with 9 bases left in between. As DNA, the CDR3 is TGTGCCAGCAGTTTCTGGGGTTCCTCCTACAATGAGCAGTTCTTC. Its translation: CASSFWGSSYNEQFF.

V usage is TRBV27 and J usage is TRBJ2-3; possibly TRBD1 for D (6 bases). This CDR3 has 16 residues. CDR1 is MNHEY, CDR2 SMNVEV, per germline (reference sequence). The ends were cut back, 5 bases at V and 2 bases at J, with 17 bases in the middle. In nucleotides, the CDR3 is TGTGCCAGCAGTCCGCGACAGGCCCACCTCACAGATACGCAGTATTTT. Amino acid sequence: CASSPRQAHLTDTQYF.

The chain combines TRBV27 with TRBJ1-5, with D possibly TRBD1 on 5 matching bases. V lost 5 bases and J lost 6, with 14 bases in between. The CDR3 spans 14 residues. Germline CDR1 MNHEY, CDR2 SMNVEV (reference sequence). The CDR3 sequence: CASSPRGQSQPQHF. The DNA for the CDR3 is TGTGCCAGCAGTCCCCGGGGCCAGTCTCAGCCCCAGCATTTT.

This clonotype was seen a handful of times. The chain recombines TRBV6-5 with TRBJ2-3, with 7 bases that match TRBD2. Losses at the gene ends were 0 bases for V and 7 bases for J; bases not matched to a gene: 13. The CDR3 consists of 17 residues. CDR1 and CDR2 (germline): MNHEY, SVGAGI. CDR3 DNA: TGTGCCAGCAGTTACTCGGGAGGCGGGGGTCACCGGAATACGCAGTATTTT. This translates into CASSYSGGGGHRNTQYF.

This clonotype showed up just a few times. The CDR3 is CASGFIRGTDTQYF. In nucleotides, the CDR3 is TGTGCCAGCGGGTTTATTCGAGGGACAGATACGCAGTATTTT. The chain couples TRBV5-6 to TRBJ2-3, with a tentative D call TRBD2 (5 bases). The CDR3 extends over 14 amino acids. The V end lost 7 bases, the J end lost 3 bases, and 15 bases lay between the germline ends. Germline V gene data show CDR1 as SGHDT and CDR2 as YYEEEE.

The chain combines TRBV4-1 with TRBJ1-1, with D unresolved. CDR3 size: 16 residues. V lost 3 bases, J lost 0 bases, and 14 bases lay in between. The germline V gene has CDR1 MGHRA and CDR2 YSYEKL. The CDR3 coding sequence is TGCGCCAGCAGCCAGCTTCCAGGTGAGATGAACACTGAAGCTTTCTTT. Protein sequence: CASSQLPGEMNTEAFF.

The V call is TRBV6-2 or TRBV6-3, the J call TRBJ1-2; the match to TRBD1 covers 8 bases. The J segment lost 7 bases and the V segment lost 5 bases, leaving 12 bases of the junction unmatched. CDR1 and CDR2 from the germline V gene are MNHEY and SVGEGT. The CDR3 runs to 15 residues. The CDR3 protein is CASSLQGRQGLGYTF. In nucleotides, the CDR3 is TGTGCCAGCAGTCTCCAGGGGCGACAGGGGCTTGGCTACACCTTC.

This clonotype appeared many times. The chain combines TRBV7-2 with TRBJ1-2; TRBD1 is a possible D gene (6 bases). CDR3 length: 15 amino acids. Germline V gives CDR1 SGHTA, CDR2 FQGNSA. Trimming shortened V by 4 bases and J by 6 bases, and 18 bases separated the two germline ends. The DNA for the CDR3 is TGTGCCAGCAGCTCAATAACAGGGAGGGCTGATGGCTACACCTTC. Translating it yields CASSSITGRADGYTF.

In its sample, this clonotype was seen a few times. This sequence joins TRBV29-1 and TRBJ2-5, with 8 bases that match TRBD1. Germline V gives CDR1 SQVTM, CDR2 ANQGSEA. V was pared by 6 bases and J by 5 bases, with 5 bases of the junction left unmatched. This CDR3 contains 12 residues. The CDR3 loop is CSVRTGIETQYF. CDR3 DNA sequence: TGCAGCGTCCGGACAGGGATCGAGACCCAGTACTTC. Together with reference TRBV29-1 and TRBJ2-5, the CDR3 gives the full variable domain: SAVISQKPSRDICQRGTSLTIQCQVDSQVTMMFWYRQQPGQSLTLIATANQGSEATYESGFVIDKFPISRPNLTFSTLTVSNMSPEDSSIYLCSVRTGIETQYFGPGTRLLVL.

This clonotype was observed many times. This sequence joins TRBV9 and TRBJ2-1; no clear D gene. The CDR3 length is 12 residues. Trimming removed 0 bases at V and 10 bases at J, with 8 bases between. Germline assignment: CDR1 SGDLS and CDR2 YYNGEE. The CDR3 region is CASSVGVGEQFF. In DNA, the CDR3 is TGTGCCAGCAGCGTAGGAGTGGGGGAGCAGTTCTTC.

This clonotype was observed at least ten times. The chain is built from TRBV12-3 or TRBV12-4 and TRBJ1-1; D is unresolved. The ends were cut back, 4 bases at V and 0 bases at J, with 9 bases in the middle. The CDR3 has 14 residues. Here the CDR3 DNA reads TGTGCCAGCAGTTCCCAATCTCTGAACACTGAAGCTTTCTTT. Residues: CASSSQSLNTEAFF.

This clonotype has a count of ten or more. The V and J genes are TRBV12-3 or TRBV12-4 and TRBJ1-3, with D possibly being TRBD1 (5 bases). The V and J ends lost 4 bases and 0 bases respectively, with 10 bases between them. The CDR3 has 15 amino acids. The CDR3 nucleotides read TGTGCCAGCAGTTGGGGCACAGGCTCTGGAAACACCATATATTTT. This sequence encodes CASSWGTGSGNTIYF.

This clonotype was observed at least ten times. The chain recombines TRBV20-1 with TRBJ1-2; 8 nucleotides match TRBD1. Germline trimming cut 6 bases from V and 3 bases from J; bases unmatched to any gene: 12. CDR3 length equals 15 residues. Germline lookup yields CDR1 DFQATT and CDR2 SNEGSKA (reference sequence). In DNA, the CDR3 is TGCAGTGCGCCTAAACAGGGGGTCCGTCACTATGGCTACACCTTC. This sequence encodes CSAPKQGVRHYGYTF.

The rearrangement links TRBV27 to TRBJ2-2; D gene uncertain. The germline V and J ends were trimmed by 10 bases and 1 base, with 7 bases remaining between them. Germline loops: CDR1 MNHEY, CDR2 SMNVEV (reference sequence). This CDR3 spans 12 amino acids. The CDR3 nucleotides are TGTGCCACGTCACAGAACACCGGGGAGCTGTTTTTT. Translating it yields CATSQNTGELFF.

Details on this clonotype: A junction boundary mismatches the germline segment, possibly from a read error. The chain combines TRBV20-1 with TRBJ1-4, with D tentatively TRBD1 (6 bases). Per germline, CDR1 DFQATT and CDR2 SNEGSKA (reference sequence). The CDR3 spans 16 residues. In nucleotides, the CDR3 is TGCAGTGCTAGGCCCGGTACACAGGGTACTAGTGAAAAACTGTTTTTT. Amino acid sequence: CSARPGTQGTSEKLFF.

V usage is TRBV9 and J usage is TRBJ2-5; 9 bases fit TRBD2. Germline-derived CDR1 and CDR2 are SGDLS and YYNGEE. The CDR3 loop spans 18 amino acids. V gave up 0 bases and J gave up 5 bases; unmatched junction bases: 14. In DNA, the CDR3 is TGTGCCAGCAGCGTAGAAATCGACGGCGGGGGGGCCCTTGAGACCCAGTACTTC. This gives the protein CASSVEIDGGGALETQYF.

This clonotype was recorded a few times. The rearrangement joins TRBV5-1 to TRBJ2-5, with 9 bases identical to TRBD2. The germline gives CDR1 SGHRS, CDR2 YFSETQ. Germline trimming cut 4 bases from V and 5 bases from J; bases unmatched to any gene: 15. This CDR3 spans 17 amino acids. CDR3 protein: CASSPGERGVAVETQYF. The CDR3 DNA sequence: TGCGCCAGCAGCCCCGGGGAGCGGGGGGTTGCCGTGGAGACCCAGTACTTC.

This chain links TRBV12-3 or TRBV12-4 with TRBJ1-5; D call uncertain. Near its end, the DNA agrees better with TRBJ2-3, so the J call may be wrong. This CDR3 is 12 amino acids long. The CDR3 protein is CASSFHNQPQYF. DNA of the CDR3: TGTGCCAGCAGTTTTCACAATCAGCCCCAGTATTTT.

The chain links TRBV29-1 to TRBJ2-3; 8 nucleotides agree with TRBD2. Germline lookup yields CDR1 SQVTM and CDR2 ANQGSEA. This CDR3 contains 15 residues. With V trimmed by 7 bases and J by 1 base, 10 bases remained unmatched. CDR3 sequence reads: CSAPGGSGGTDTQYF. The CDR3 bases are TGCAGCGCCCCGGGGGGGAGCGGGGGCACAGATACGCAGTATTTT.